This T cell receptor beta chain is drawn from a study of regulatory T cells in long-lasting Graves disease. Findings and limits, study-wide: Among persistent patients, a larger number of public clonotypes were shared (around 2,700) than among newly diagnosed patients (about 970).

Regarding time point: newly diagnosed GD, antithyroid drugs for less than 3 months. RNA extracted from PBMCs served as the sequencing template. Graves' disease diagnosis followed American Thyroid Association guidelines. Libraries of TCR beta came from iRepertoire HTBI primers plus Arm-PCR of CDR3 regions. TCRdb itself ran the multiplex PCR reads through MiXCR, one entry per CDR3 protein. This repertoire shows 530,000 or so distinct CDR3 sequences, about 15% found once; its top ten account for around 12%. This clonotype has just a few counts. The antigen is undetermined. These records were also assigned to another study, of T cells in Graves' hyperthyroidism and ophthalmopathy. Per that study: The model predicted ophthalmopathy a median 6.5 months before onset.

The TCR comes from a young man with Graves disease. The input for sequencing was peripheral blood mononuclear cells (PBMCs), taken at new diagnosis, from a patient treated with antithyroid drugs.

Here the CDR3 DNA reads TGCGCCAGCAGCTTATTCAGTAGCGGTACCTCCTACGAGCAGTACTTC. Translation: CASSLFSSGTSYEQYF. The V and J genes are TRBV5-1 and TRBJ2-7, with a weak D call TRBD2 (6 bases). The CDR3 is made up of 16 amino acids. The ends were cut back, 2 bases at V and 0 bases at J, with 15 bases in the middle. In germline, CDR1 is SGHRS, CDR2 YFSETQ.